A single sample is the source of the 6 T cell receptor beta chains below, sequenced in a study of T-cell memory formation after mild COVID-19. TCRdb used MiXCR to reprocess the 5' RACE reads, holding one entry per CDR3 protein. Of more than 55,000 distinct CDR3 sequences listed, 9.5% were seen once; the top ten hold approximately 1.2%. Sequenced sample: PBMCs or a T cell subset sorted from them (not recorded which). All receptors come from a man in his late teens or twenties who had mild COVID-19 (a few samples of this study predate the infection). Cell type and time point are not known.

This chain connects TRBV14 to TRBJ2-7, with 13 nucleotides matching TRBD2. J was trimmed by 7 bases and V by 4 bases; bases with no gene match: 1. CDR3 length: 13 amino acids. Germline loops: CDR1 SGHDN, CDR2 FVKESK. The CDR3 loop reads CASSRGLAGEQYF. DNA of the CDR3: TGTGCCAGCAGCCGGGGACTAGCGGGGGAGCAGTACTTC.

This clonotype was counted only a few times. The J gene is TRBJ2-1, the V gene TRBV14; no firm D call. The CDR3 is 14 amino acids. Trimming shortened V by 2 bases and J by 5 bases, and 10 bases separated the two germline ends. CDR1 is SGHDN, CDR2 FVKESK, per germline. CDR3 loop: CASSQNWQDNEQFF. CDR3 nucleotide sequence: TGTGCCAGCAGCCAAAATTGGCAGGACAATGAGCAGTTCTTC.

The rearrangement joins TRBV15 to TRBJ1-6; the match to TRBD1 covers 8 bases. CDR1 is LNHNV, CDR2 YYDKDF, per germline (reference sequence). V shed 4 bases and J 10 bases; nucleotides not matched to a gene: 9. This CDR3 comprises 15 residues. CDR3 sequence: CATSTGQGLGSPLHF. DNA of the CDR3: TGTGCCACCAGCACAGGACAGGGATTGGGGTCACCCCTCCACTTT.

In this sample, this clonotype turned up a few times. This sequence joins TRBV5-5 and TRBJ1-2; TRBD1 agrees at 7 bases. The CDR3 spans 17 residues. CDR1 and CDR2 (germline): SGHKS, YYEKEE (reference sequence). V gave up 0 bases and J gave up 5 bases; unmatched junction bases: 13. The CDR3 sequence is CASSLAQGRHLWYGYTF. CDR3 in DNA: TGTGCCAGCAGCTTGGCACAGGGGCGACACCTTTGGTATGGCTACACCTTC.

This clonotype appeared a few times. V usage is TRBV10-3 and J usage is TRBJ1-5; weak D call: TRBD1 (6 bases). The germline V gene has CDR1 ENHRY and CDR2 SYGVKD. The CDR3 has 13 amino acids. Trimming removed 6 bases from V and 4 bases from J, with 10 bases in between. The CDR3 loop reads CAIRQGRNQPQHF. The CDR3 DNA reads TGTGCCATCAGACAGGGAAGGAATCAGCCCCAGCATTTT.

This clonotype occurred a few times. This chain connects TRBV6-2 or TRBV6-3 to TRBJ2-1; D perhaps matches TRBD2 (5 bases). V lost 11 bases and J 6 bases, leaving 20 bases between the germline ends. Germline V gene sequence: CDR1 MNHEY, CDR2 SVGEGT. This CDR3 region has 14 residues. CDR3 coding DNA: TGTGCCGGTGGTCGGGGAGACCCCTCCAATGAGCAGTTCTTC. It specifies CAGGRGDPSNEQFF.